This T cell receptor (beta chain) was retrieved from a study of shared clonotypes between healthy human individuals. This CDR3 has 13 residues. The germline V gene has CDR1 SGHNT and CDR2 YENEEA. V was pared by 0 bases and J by 11 bases, with 4 bases of the junction left unmatched. The data were produced by immunoSEQ multiplex PCR, yet TCRdb's version contains in-frame clones alone and is incomplete. The data contain approximately 1.1 million clones, approximately 80% of them singletons. Adult donors, all healthy and HIV-negative, had no recent acute infections or vaccinations. The receptor comes from a young man in good health. Some clones in this sample may be carry-over from other donors' samples. Sequencing used memory CD4+ T cells from PBMCs. Subset in this sample: CD45RA-negative fraction. The rearrangement uses TRBV11-3 and TRBJ2-1; 7 bases are a match to TRBD1. The CDR3 is CASSLERQGQQFF. CDR3 in DNA: TGTGCCAGCAGCTTAGAAAGACAGGGCCAGCAGTTCTTC.